This TCR beta chain was retrieved from a study of shared clonotypes between healthy human individuals. The split of CD4+ cells yielded CD45RA+ naive and CD45RA-negative memory subsets. Clones were read by immunoSEQ multiplex PCR, and TCRdb kept only the in-frame ones, dropping some. The sample carries around 1.4 million clones, about 98.5% recorded once. The germline CDR1 and CDR2 sequences are SGHTA and FQGNSA. This CDR3 is 13 amino acids long. V gave up 1 base and J gave up 7 bases, with 8 bases separating them. J is TRBJ2-1 and V is TRBV7-2; D might be TRBD1 (6 bases). The TCR originated in a man aged 30 to 39 in good health. The sample taken for sequencing was naive CD4+ T cells sorted from blood. Subset noted: CD45RA+ positively selected. CDR3 sequence (DNA): TGTGCCAGCAGCTTAGAACAGGGAAATGAGCAGTTCTTC. It specifies CASSLEQGNEQFF.